These 24 T cell receptor beta chains share one sample of origin, sequenced in a study of blood T cell repertoires in COVID-19. The method was immunoSEQ multiplex PCR; TCRdb's version includes in-frame clones alone and lacks a portion of them. The data contain a few hundred thousand clones, 89% of them singletons. Sequencing was performed on peripheral blood. The receptors were gathered from a middle-aged man with acute or convalescent COVID-19.

The chain is built from TRBV24-1 and TRBJ1-1; TRBD1 aligns across 7 bases. This CDR3 is 13 amino acids long. J lost 6 bases, V lost 5 bases, and 5 bases had no gene match. In germline, CDR1 is KGHDR, CDR2 SFDVKD. The CDR3 region has the DNA TGTGCCACCAGTGGGGTGGGACAGTCTGAAGCTTTCTTT. Protein sequence: CATSGVGQSEAFF.

The chain recombines TRBV3-1 (or the pseudogene TRBV3-2) with TRBJ2-7; D perhaps matches TRBD2 (5 bases). Between the trimmed V and J ends, which lost 0 bases and 1 base, there was a span of 7 bases. Germline loops: CDR1 LGHDT, CDR2 YNNKEL (reference sequence). This CDR3 region has 14 residues. CDR3 protein: CASSQDRGSYEQYF. The CDR3 DNA reads as TGTGCCAGCAGCCAAGATCGGGGTTCCTACGAGCAGTACTTC.

The chain is built from TRBV9 and TRBJ2-3; the match to TRBD2 covers 8 bases. Per the germline V gene, CDR1 is SGDLS and CDR2 is YYNGEE. V shed 0 bases and J 6 bases; nucleotides not matched to a gene: 6. The CDR3 has 15 residues. In DNA, the CDR3 is TGTGCCAGCAGCGTAGCGGGGGGGGGACCTGATACGCAGTATTTT. This codes for CASSVAGGGPDTQYF.

The chain couples TRBV6-6 to TRBJ2-7; 9 nucleotides match TRBD1. V lost 7 bases, J lost 4 bases, and 8 bases stayed unmatched. Germline CDR1 and CDR2: MNHNY and SVGAGI (reference sequence). The CDR3 is 14 residues long. CDR3 bases: TGTGCCAGCACCAAAAACAGGGGGCCGTACGAGCAGTACTTC. This codes for CASTKNRGPYEQYF.

The chain carries TRBV7-9 and TRBJ1-1, with TRBD1 matching over 10 bases. This CDR3 is 15 amino acids long. J gave up 1 base and V 5 bases, and 4 bases lay outside the gene matches. Per the germline V gene, CDR1 is SEHNR and CDR2 is FQNEAQ (reference sequence). The CDR3 coding sequence is TGTGCCAGCAGCCAGACAGGGGGCTGGAACACTGAAGCTTTCTTT. This sequence encodes CASSQTGGWNTEAFF. Full variable domain (remainder filled in from reference TRBV7-9 and TRBJ1-1): DTGVSQNPRHKITKRGQNVTFRCDPISEHNRLYWYRQTLGQGPEFLTYFQNEAQLEKSRLLSDRFSAERPKGSFSTLEIQRTEQGDSAMYLCASSQTGGWNTEAFFGQGTRLTVV.

This clone turned up a few times. This chain links TRBV30 with TRBJ2-1; D is perhaps TRBD2 (5 bases). The germline CDR1 and CDR2 sequences are GTSNPN and SVGIG (reference sequence). V shed 2 bases and J shed 3 bases, with 14 bases lying between them. There are 15 residues in the CDR3. The CDR3 DNA sequence: TGTGCCTGGAGTTCGGACGGCGGGTACTACAATGAGCAGTTCTTC. Its protein is CAWSSDGGYYNEQFF. Full variable domain (outside the CDR3, taken from reference TRBV30 and TRBJ2-1): SQTIHQWPATLVQPVGSPLSLECTVEGTSNPNLYWYRQAAGRGLQLLFYSVGIGQISSEVPQNLSASRPQDRQFILSSKKLLLSDSGFYLCAWSSDGGYYNEQFFGPGTRLTVL.

This chain connects TRBV6-1 to TRBJ2-3; D call uncertain. Trimming removed 2 bases at V and 0 bases at J, with 12 bases between. This CDR3 contains 16 residues. Per germline, CDR1 MNHNS and CDR2 SASEGT. The chain's CDR3 is CASSEMFSSSTDTQYF. Here the CDR3 DNA reads TGTGCCAGCAGTGAAATGTTCAGTTCTAGCACAGATACGCAGTATTTT.

The genes are TRBV5-1 and TRBJ2-7, with 7 bases aligning to TRBD1. V shed 4 bases and J 0 bases; nucleotides not matched to a gene: 4. Germline CDR1 reads SGHRS; CDR2 reads YFSETQ. The CDR3 runs 14 residues. The CDR3 nucleotides are TGCGCCAGCAGCGGGGACAGTGGCTCCTACGAGCAGTACTTC. It yields the protein CASSGDSGSYEQYF. Together with reference TRBV5-1 and TRBJ2-7, the CDR3 gives the full variable domain: KAGVTQTPRYLIKTRGQQVTLSCSPISGHRSVSWYQQTPGQGLQFLFEYFSETQRNKGNFPGRFSGRQFSNSRSEMNVSTLELGDSALYLCASSGDSGSYEQYFGPGTRLTVT.

The count of this clone is one. V and J are TRBV5-1 and TRBJ1-1, with D perhaps matching TRBD1 (5 bases). From germline, CDR1 is SGHRS and CDR2 YFSETQ. Deletions cut 0 bases from V and 4 bases from J, with 10 bases between. The CDR3 has 14 residues. In DNA, the CDR3 is TGCGCCAGCAGCTTGGCGGGACTGAGCACTGAAGCTTTCTTT. Its protein is CASSLAGLSTEAFF.

The V call is TRBV6-6, the J call TRBJ2-7, with 8 positions matching TRBD1. Germline V gene sequence: CDR1 MNHNY, CDR2 SVGAGI (reference sequence). The CDR3 runs 15 residues. Trimming took 2 bases from V and 5 from J; bases not matched to a gene: 8. CDR3: CASSYTPGQEDEQYF. The CDR3 region has the DNA TGTGCCAGCAGTTACACTCCGGGACAGGAGGACGAGCAGTACTTC.

J is TRBJ1-1 and V is TRBV5-1; a weak D match, TRBD1 (6 bases). This CDR3 contains 16 residues. Germline CDR1 is SGHRS and CDR2 is YFSETQ. V lost 0 bases to trimming and J lost 0 bases, with 12 bases between them. CDR3 DNA: TGCGCCAGCAGCTTGGAAGGGGGAACGATGAACACTGAAGCTTTCTTT. This translates into CASSLEGGTMNTEAFF.

This CDR3 reads CASSAGRTEAFF. CDR3 coding DNA: TGTGCCAGCAGTGCCGGGAGGACTGAAGCTTTCTTT. This chain uses TRBV2 with TRBJ1-1; D call uncertain. The V and J ends lost 4 bases and 5 bases respectively, with 8 bases between them. Germline CDR1 and CDR2: SNHLY and FYNNEI. The CDR3 has 12 residues.

The V call is TRBV9, the J call TRBJ2-3; 7 bases fit TRBD1. V shed 0 bases and J 4 bases; nucleotides not matched to a gene: 2. Germline V gene data show CDR1 as SGDLS and CDR2 as YYNGEE. The CDR3 has 14 residues. CDR3 sequence reads: CASSVATGADTQYF. For the CDR3, the DNA is TGTGCCAGCAGCGTAGCTACAGGGGCAGATACGCAGTATTTT.

This chain joins TRBV4-1 and TRBJ2-2, with D possibly TRBD1 on 5 matching bases. CDR1 and CDR2 from the germline V gene are MGHRA and YSYEKL. V lost 10 bases and J 2 bases, leaving 14 bases between the germline ends. The CDR3 is 14 amino acids. CDR3 bases: TGCGCCACTAACCGCAGGGTCAACACCGGGGAGCTGTTTTTT. This gives the protein CATNRRVNTGELFF.

The CDR3 is CASSQVSGGVGEQFF. The CDR3 bases are TGCGCCAGCAGCCAAGTTAGCGGGGGGGTGGGTGAGCAGTTCTTC. V is TRBV4-1 and J is TRBJ2-1; 11 bases line up with TRBD2. V was pared by 1 base and J by 9 bases, with 5 bases of the junction left unmatched. Germline CDR1 reads MGHRA; CDR2 reads YSYEKL. This CDR3 has 15 residues.

The chain combines TRBV18 with TRBJ2-3, with TRBD1 matching 7 bases. Germline trimming cut 3 bases from V and 5 bases from J; bases unmatched to any gene: 14. Germline values: CDR1 KGHSH, CDR2 LQKENI. This CDR3 is 17 amino acids long. This chain's CDR3 is CASSPVVSGQFKDTQYF. In DNA, the CDR3 is TGTGCCAGCTCACCTGTGGTCTCGGGACAGTTCAAAGATACGCAGTATTTT. Full variable domain (remainder filled in from reference TRBV18 and TRBJ2-3): NAGVMQNPRHLVRRRGQEARLRCSPMKGHSHVYWYRQLPEEGLKFMVYLQKENIIDESGMPKERFSAEFPKEGPSILRIQQVVRGDSAAYFCASSPVVSGQFKDTQYFGPGTRLTVL.

The J gene is TRBJ1-4, the V gene TRBV5-1; the match to TRBD1 covers 9 bases. The germline gives CDR1 SGHRS, CDR2 YFSETQ. Germline trimming cut 3 bases from V and 2 bases from J; bases unmatched to any gene: 5. This CDR3 is built from 16 residues. This CDR3 reads CASSSLGQGTNEKLFF. The CDR3 nucleotides are TGCGCCAGCAGCTCCCTGGGACAGGGTACTAATGAAAAACTGTTTTTT. The full variable domain, its missing parts supplied by reference TRBV5-1 and TRBJ1-4, is KAGVTQTPRYLIKTRGQQVTLSCSPISGHRSVSWYQQTPGQGLQFLFEYFSETQRNKGNFPGRFSGRQFSNSRSEMNVSTLELGDSALYLCASSSLGQGTNEKLFFGSGTQLSVL.

This chain links TRBV7-2 with TRBJ1-3; a weak D match, TRBD1 (6 bases). This CDR3 spans 15 amino acids. Germline CDR1 SGHTA, CDR2 FQGNSA. Trimming took 5 bases from V and 4 from J, leaving 15 bases between them. Here the CDR3 reads CASSLWGPTGNTIYF. The CDR3 nucleotides read TGTGCCAGCAGCCTTTGGGGGCCTACGGGAAACACCATATATTTT.

The gene calls are TRBV6-2 or TRBV6-3 and TRBJ2-7; 7 positions agree with TRBD2. V lost 5 bases to trimming and J lost 1 base; unmatched junction nucleotides: 5. Germline V gene data show CDR1 as MNHEY and CDR2 as SVGEGT. This CDR3 contains 14 residues. The CDR3 DNA is TGTGCCAGCAGTCTGGCGGGGGAGTCCTACGAGCAGTACTTC. Its translation is CASSLAGESYEQYF.

The V and J genes are TRBV11-1 and TRBJ1-2; 8 positions agree with TRBD1. CDR1 SGHAT and CDR2 FQDESV come from the germline V gene (reference sequence). The length of the CDR3 is 16 residues. Losses at the gene ends were 1 base for V and 4 bases for J; bases not matched to a gene: 8. The CDR3 loop reads CASSLGRTGQPYGYTF. The CDR3 nucleotides read TGTGCCAGCAGCTTAGGACGGACAGGGCAACCCTATGGCTACACCTTC.

CDR3 coding DNA: TGTGCCAGCAGTGTCGCCGGGACAGGCAACTATGGCTACACCTTC. Its translation: CASSVAGTGNYGYTF. The chain uses TRBV4-2 and TRBJ1-2; 8 bases line up with TRBD1. Germline CDR1 and CDR2: LGHNA and YNFKEQ. The trim removed 6 bases at V and 2 bases at J, leaving 8 bases unmatched. The CDR3 runs to 15 residues.

The rearrangement links TRBV18 to TRBJ1-4; 8 bases are a match to TRBD1. The CDR3 is 15 residues long. V lost 2 bases and J lost 6; bases outside the gene matches: 5. The V gene's germline CDR1 is KGHSH and CDR2 LQKENI. The CDR3 DNA reads as TGTGCCAGCTCACCATCTGGGACAGGCGATGAAAAACTGTTTTTT. It translates to CASSPSGTGDEKLFF.

The V call is TRBV28, the J call TRBJ1-5; D ambiguous. The V gene's germline CDR1 is MDHEN and CDR2 SYDVKM. The CDR3 consists of 12 residues. V lost 2 bases, J lost 6 bases, and 5 bases lay in between. The CDR3 sequence: CASSLLGQPQHF. In DNA, the CDR3 is TGTGCCAGCAGTTTACTAGGTCAGCCCCAGCATTTT.

A remark on this clone: This CDR3 is also generated by other DNA sequences in the sample. The rearrangement links TRBV9 to TRBJ2-7, with TRBD1 matching 7 bases. V lost 3 bases and J lost 2; bases outside the gene matches: 5. Germline CDR1 SGDLS, CDR2 YYNGEE. The CDR3 has 14 amino acids. Here the CDR3 DNA reads TGTGCCAGCAGCGGTACCGGGACAGCCTACGAGCAGTACTTC. Its translation: CASSGTGTAYEQYF.